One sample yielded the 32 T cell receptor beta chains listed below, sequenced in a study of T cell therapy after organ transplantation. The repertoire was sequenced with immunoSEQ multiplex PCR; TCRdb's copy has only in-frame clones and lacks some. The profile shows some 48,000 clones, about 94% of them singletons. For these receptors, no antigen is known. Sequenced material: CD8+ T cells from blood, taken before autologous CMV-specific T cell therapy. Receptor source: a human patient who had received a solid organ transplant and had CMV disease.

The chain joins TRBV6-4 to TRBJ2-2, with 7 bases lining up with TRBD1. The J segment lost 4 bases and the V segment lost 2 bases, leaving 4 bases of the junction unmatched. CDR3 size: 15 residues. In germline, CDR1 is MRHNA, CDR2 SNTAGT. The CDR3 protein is CASSDGHRGTGELFF. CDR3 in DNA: TGTGCCAGCAGTGACGGACACAGGGGCACCGGGGAGCTGTTTTTT.

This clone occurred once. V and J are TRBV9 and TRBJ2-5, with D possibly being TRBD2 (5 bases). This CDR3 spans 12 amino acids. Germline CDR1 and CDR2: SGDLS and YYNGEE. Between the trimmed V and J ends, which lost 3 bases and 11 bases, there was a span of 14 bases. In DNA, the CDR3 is TGTGCCAGCAGCGGCTTGTCTTGGGAGCAGTACTTC. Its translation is CASSGLSWEQYF.

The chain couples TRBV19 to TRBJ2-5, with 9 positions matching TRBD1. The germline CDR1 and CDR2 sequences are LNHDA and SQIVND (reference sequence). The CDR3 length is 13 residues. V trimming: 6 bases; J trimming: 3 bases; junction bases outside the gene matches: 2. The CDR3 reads CASSRDREETQYF. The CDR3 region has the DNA TGTGCCAGTAGCCGGGACAGGGAAGAGACCCAGTACTTC.

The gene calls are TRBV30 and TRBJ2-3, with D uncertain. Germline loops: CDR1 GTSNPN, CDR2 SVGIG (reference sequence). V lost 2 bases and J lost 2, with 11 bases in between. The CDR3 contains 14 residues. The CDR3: CAWSSTGITDTQYF. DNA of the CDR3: TGTGCCTGGAGTTCCACGGGTATCACAGATACGCAGTATTTT.

DNA for the CDR3: TGCGCCAGCAGCCAAGGATGGACGGTTAGGAGCAATCAGCCCCAGCATTTT. Amino acid sequence: CASSQGWTVRSNQPQHF. This chain joins TRBV4-3 and TRBJ1-5; D unresolved. The ends were cut back, 1 base at V and 1 base at J, with 14 bases in the middle. CDR3 length equals 17 residues. CDR1 is LGHNA and CDR2 is YSLEER in the germline V gene.

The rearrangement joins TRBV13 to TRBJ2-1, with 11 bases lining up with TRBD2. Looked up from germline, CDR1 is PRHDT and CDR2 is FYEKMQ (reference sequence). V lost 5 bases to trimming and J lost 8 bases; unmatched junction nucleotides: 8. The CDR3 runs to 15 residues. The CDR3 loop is CASSPASGGFYEQFF. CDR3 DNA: TGTGCCAGCAGCCCGGCTAGCGGGGGGTTCTATGAGCAGTTCTTC.

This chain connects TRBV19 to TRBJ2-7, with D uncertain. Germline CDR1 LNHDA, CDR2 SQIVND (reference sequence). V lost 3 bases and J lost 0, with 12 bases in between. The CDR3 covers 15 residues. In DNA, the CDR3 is TGTGCCAGTAGTATTGGCTGGGAAAGCTCCTACGAGCAGTACTTC. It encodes CASSIGWESSYEQYF.

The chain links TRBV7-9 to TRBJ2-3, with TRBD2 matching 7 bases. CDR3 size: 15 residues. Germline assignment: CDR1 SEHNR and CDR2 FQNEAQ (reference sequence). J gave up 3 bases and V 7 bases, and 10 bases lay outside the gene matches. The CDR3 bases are TGTGCCAGCACTTTCGGGTCGGGGGGAACAGATACGCAGTATTTT. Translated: CASTFGSGGTDTQYF.

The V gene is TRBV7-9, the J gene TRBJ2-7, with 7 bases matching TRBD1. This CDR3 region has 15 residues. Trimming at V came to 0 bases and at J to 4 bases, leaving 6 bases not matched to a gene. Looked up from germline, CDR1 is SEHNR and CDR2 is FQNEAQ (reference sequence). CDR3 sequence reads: CASSLAAPGGYEQYF. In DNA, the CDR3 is TGTGCCAGCAGCTTAGCGGCCCCAGGGGGTTACGAGCAGTACTTC. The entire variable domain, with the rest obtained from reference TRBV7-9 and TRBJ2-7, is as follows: DTGVSQNPRHKITKRGQNVTFRCDPISEHNRLYWYRQTLGQGPEFLTYFQNEAQLEKSRLLSDRFSAERPKGSFSTLEIQRTEQGDSAMYLCASSLAAPGGYEQYFGPGTRLTVT.

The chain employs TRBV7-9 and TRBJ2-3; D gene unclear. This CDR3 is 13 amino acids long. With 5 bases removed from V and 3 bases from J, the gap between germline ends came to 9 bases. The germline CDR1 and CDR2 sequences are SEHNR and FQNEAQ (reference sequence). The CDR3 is CASSPARTDTQYF. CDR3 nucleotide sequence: TGTGCCAGCAGCCCCGCCAGGACAGATACGCAGTATTTT.

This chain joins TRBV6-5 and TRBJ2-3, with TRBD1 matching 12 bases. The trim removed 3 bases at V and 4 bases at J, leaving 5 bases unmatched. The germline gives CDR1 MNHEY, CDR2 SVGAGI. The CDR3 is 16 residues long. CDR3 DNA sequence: TGTGCCAGCAGTTATCTACGGGACAGGGGGCCAGATACGCAGTATTTT. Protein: CASSYLRDRGPDTQYF.

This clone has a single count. The CDR3 DNA reads as TGTGCCAGCAGCGCCGCACCCCTTCCAGGGTACGAGCAGTACTTC. Amino acid sequence: CASSAAPLPGYEQYF. J is TRBJ2-7 and V is TRBV9, with a weak D call TRBD1 (5 bases). The CDR3 contains 15 residues. Per germline, CDR1 SGDLS and CDR2 YYNGEE. V lost 3 bases, J lost 4 bases, and 17 bases lay in between.

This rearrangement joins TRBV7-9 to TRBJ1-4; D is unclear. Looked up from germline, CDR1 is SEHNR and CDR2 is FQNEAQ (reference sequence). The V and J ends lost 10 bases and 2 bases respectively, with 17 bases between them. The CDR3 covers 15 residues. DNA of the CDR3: TGTGCCATCTCTCTTGGGCAGATGACTAATGAAAAACTGTTTTTT. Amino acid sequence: CAISLGQMTNEKLFF.

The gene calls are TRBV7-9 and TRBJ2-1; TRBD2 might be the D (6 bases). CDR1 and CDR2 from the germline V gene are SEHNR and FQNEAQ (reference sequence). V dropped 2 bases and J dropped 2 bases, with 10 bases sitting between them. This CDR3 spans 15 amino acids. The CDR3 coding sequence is TGTGCCAGCAGCTTACGGGACTCCCCCTACAATGAGCAGTTCTTC. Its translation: CASSLRDSPYNEQFF. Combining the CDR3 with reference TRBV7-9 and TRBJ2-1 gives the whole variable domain DTGVSQNPRHKITKRGQNVTFRCDPISEHNRLYWYRQTLGQGPEFLTYFQNEAQLEKSRLLSDRFSAERPKGSFSTLEIQRTEQGDSAMYLCASSLRDSPYNEQFFGPGTRLTVL.

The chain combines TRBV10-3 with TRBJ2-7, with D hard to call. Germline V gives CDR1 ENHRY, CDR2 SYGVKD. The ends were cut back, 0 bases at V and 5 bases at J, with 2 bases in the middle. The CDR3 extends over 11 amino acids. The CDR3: CAISESHEQYF. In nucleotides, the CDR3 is TGTGCCATCAGTGAGTCCCACGAGCAGTACTTC.

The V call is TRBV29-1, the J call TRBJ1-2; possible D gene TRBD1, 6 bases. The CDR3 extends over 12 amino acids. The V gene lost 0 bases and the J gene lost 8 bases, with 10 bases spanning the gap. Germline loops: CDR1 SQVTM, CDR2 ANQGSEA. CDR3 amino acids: CSVEDAGGGYTF. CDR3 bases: TGCAGCGTTGAAGATGCTGGGGGCGGCTACACCTTC. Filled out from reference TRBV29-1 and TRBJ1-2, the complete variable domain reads SAVISQKPSRDICQRGTSLTIQCQVDSQVTMMFWYRQQPGQSLTLIATANQGSEATYESGFVIDKFPISRPNLTFSTLTVSNMSPEDSSIYLCSVEDAGGGYTFGSGTRLTVV.

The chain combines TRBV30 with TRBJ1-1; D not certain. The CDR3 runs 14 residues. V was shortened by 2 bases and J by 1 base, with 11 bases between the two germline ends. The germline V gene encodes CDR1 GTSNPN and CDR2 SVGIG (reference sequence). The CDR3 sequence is CAWSPDAPNTEAFF. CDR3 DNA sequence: TGTGCCTGGAGTCCGGACGCTCCGAACACTGAAGCTTTCTTT. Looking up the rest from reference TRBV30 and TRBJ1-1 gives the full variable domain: SQTIHQWPATLVQPVGSPLSLECTVEGTSNPNLYWYRQAAGRGLQLLFYSVGIGQISSEVPQNLSASRPQDRQFILSSKKLLLSDSGFYLCAWSPDAPNTEAFFGQGTRLTVV.

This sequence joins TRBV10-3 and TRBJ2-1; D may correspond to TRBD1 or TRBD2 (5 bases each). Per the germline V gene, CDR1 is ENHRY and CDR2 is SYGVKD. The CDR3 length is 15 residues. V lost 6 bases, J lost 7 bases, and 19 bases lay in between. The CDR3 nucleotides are TGTGCCATCAGATCCCCCGGGGTGGGACGAAATGAGCAGTTCTTC. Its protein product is CAIRSPGVGRNEQFF.

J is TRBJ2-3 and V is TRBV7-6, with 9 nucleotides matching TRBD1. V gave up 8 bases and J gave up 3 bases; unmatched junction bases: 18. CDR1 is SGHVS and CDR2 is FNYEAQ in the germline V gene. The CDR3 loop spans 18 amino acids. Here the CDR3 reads CASVEVGQGPLGTDTQYF. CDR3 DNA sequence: TGTGCCAGCGTGGAAGTGGGACAGGGACCCCTGGGGACAGATACGCAGTATTTT.

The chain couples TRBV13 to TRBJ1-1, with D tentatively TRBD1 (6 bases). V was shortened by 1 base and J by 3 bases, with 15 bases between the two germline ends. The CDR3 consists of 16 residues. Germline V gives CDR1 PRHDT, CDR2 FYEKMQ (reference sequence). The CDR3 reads CASSLALQGGDTEAFF. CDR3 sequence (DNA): TGTGCCAGCAGCTTAGCGTTACAGGGCGGGGACACTGAAGCTTTCTTT.

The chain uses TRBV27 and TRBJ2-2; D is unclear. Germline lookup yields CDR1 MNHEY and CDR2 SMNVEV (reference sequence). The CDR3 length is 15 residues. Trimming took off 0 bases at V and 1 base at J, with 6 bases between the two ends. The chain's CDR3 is CASSLSLGNTGELFF. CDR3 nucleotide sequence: TGTGCCAGCAGTTTATCGCTGGGGAACACCGGGGAGCTGTTTTTT.

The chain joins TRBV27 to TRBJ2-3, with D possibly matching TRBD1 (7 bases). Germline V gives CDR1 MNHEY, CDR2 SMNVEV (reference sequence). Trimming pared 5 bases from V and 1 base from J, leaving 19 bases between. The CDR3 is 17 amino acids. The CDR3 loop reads CASSVDGGGEGTDTQYF. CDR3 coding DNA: TGTGCCAGCAGTGTAGACGGAGGGGGCGAGGGCACAGATACGCAGTATTTT.

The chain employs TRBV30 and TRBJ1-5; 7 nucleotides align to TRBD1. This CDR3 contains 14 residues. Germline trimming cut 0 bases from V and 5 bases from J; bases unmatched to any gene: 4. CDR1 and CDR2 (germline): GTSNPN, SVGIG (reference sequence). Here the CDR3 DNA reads TGTGCCTGGAGTGTATGGCAGGGGGATCAGCCCCAGCATTTT. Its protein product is CAWSVWQGDQPQHF.

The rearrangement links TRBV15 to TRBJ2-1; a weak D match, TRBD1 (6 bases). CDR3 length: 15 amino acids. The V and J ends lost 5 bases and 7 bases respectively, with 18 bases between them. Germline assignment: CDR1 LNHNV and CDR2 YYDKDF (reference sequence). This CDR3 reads CATSPILGQQNEQFF. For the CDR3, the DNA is TGTGCCACCAGCCCTATACTAGGACAGCAAAATGAGCAGTTCTTC.

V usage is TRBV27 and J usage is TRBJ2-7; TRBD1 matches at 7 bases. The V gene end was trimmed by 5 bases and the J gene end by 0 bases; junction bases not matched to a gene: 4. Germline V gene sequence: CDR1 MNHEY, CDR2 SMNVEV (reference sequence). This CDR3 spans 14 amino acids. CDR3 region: CASSTGTVSYEQYF. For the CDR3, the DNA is TGTGCCAGCAGTACCGGGACAGTCTCCTACGAGCAGTACTTC.

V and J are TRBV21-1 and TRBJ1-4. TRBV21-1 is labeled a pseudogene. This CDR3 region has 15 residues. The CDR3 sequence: CASSKFVRLGGKLFF. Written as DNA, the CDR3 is TGTGCCAGCAGCAAGTTCGTGCGATTGGGTGGAAAACTGTTTTTT.

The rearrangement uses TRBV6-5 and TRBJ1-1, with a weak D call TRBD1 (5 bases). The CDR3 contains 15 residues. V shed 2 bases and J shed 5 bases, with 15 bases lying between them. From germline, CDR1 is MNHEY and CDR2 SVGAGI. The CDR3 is CASSYPGLRGTEAFF. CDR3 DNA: TGTGCCAGCAGTTACCCGGGACTACGCGGGACTGAAGCTTTCTTT.

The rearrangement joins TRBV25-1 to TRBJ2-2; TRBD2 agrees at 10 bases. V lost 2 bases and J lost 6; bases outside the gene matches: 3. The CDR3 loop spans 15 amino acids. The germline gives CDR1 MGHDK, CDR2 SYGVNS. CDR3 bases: TGTGCCAGCAGTGAAGGGAGCGGGGGGGCCGGGGAGCTGTTTTTT. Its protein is CASSEGSGGAGELFF.

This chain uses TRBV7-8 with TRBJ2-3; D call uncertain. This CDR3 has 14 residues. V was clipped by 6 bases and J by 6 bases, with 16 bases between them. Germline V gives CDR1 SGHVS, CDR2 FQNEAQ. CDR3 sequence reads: CASRFATGKDTQYF. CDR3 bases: TGTGCCAGCAGGTTCGCCACGGGCAAGGATACGCAGTATTTT. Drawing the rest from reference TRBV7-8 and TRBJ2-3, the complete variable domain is GAGVSQSPRYKVAKRGQDVALRCDPISGHVSLFWYQQALGQGPEFLTYFQNEAQLDKSGLPSDRFFAERPEGSVSTLKIQRTQQEDSAVYLCASRFATGKDTQYFGPGTRLTVL.

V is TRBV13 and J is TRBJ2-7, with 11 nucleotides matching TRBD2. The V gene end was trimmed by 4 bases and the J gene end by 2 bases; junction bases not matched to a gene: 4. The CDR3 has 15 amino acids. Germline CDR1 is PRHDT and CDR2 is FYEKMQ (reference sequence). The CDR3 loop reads CASSSRLAGTYEQYF. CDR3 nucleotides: TGTGCCAGCAGCTCGAGACTAGCGGGAACCTACGAGCAGTACTTC.

The CDR3 here is CASSQVVAGGDYEQYF. For the CDR3, the DNA is TGCGCCAGCAGCCAAGTGGTAGCGGGAGGTGACTACGAGCAGTACTTC. The V and J genes are TRBV4-1 and TRBJ2-7; TRBD2 matches at 10 bases. V shed 1 base, J shed 3 bases, and the junction held 6 bases outside the gene matches. In germline, CDR1 is MGHRA, CDR2 YSYEKL. This CDR3 has 16 residues.

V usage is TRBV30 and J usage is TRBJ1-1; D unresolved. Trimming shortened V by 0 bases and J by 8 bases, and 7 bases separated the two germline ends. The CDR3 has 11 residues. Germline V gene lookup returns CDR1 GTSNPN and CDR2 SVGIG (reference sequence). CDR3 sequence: CAWSVQAEAFF. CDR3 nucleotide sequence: TGTGCCTGGAGTGTACAAGCAGAAGCTTTCTTT. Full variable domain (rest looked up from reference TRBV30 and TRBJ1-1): SQTIHQWPATLVQPVGSPLSLECTVEGTSNPNLYWYRQAAGRGLQLLFYSVGIGQISSEVPQNLSASRPQDRQFILSSKKLLLSDSGFYLCAWSVQAEAFFGQGTRLTVV.